This T cell receptor (beta chain) was identified in a study of OX40 agonist ivuxolimab in advanced cancers. Overall study context: Checkpoint inhibitors had been given previously to 40% of patients. Study-wide results and caveats: Blood T cells, both CD4+ and CD8+, expanded clonally by week 6 at 0.1 to 3.0 mg/kg. Among the lowest peripheral clonal expansion occurred in 0.1-3.0 mg/kg partial responders. Averaged across samples, CD8+ T cells carried more expanded clones than CD4+ did.

CDR1 and CDR2 (germline): WSHSY, SAAADI. CDR3 size: 13 residues. Trimming removed 5 bases from V and 4 bases from J, with 11 bases in between. As to this clone: Its target is not known.

The protocol was immunoSEQ multiplex PCR, while the TCRdb copy is restricted to in-frame clones and leaves out a portion. The sample has approximately 33,000 clones, more than 70% seen once. The receptor comes from an adult with an advanced solid tumor such as melanoma, head and neck, liver or kidney cancer. The sequencing here drew on CD4+ or CD8+ T cells sorted from blood, taken in a trial of the OX40 agonist ivuxolimab. This sequence joins TRBV10-2 and TRBJ2-5; D not certain. The chain's CDR3 is CASSLPPLETQYF. In DNA, the CDR3 is TGCGCCAGCAGTTTACCCCCGTTAGAGACCCAGTACTTC.